Listed here are 16 T cell receptor beta chains from one sample, sequenced in a study of identical twins' blood T cells. TCRdb reanalysed the 5' RACE reads using MiXCR and keeps one entry per CDR3 protein. Among hundreds of thousands of distinct CDR3 sequences, more than 25% were seen once, and the ten largest hold 6.1%. The sample consisted of PBMCs. The receptors were gathered from a woman aged 18 to 55 in good health.

This chain joins TRBV6-6 and TRBJ1-2; TRBD1 might be the D (5 bases). The germline V and J ends were trimmed by 7 bases and 3 bases, with 12 bases remaining between them. Germline loops: CDR1 MNHNY, CDR2 SVGAGI (reference sequence). This CDR3 is built from 13 residues. CDR3 nucleotides: TGTGCCAGCACTCCCACCAGGGACTATGGCTACACCTTC. This translates into CASTPTRDYGYTF.

This clonotype turned up a few times. The rearrangement uses TRBV2 and TRBJ2-1; D call uncertain. The CDR3 contains 12 residues. V was clipped by 6 bases and J by 6 bases, with 9 bases between them. Germline CDR1 reads SNHLY; CDR2 reads FYNNEI. The CDR3 coding sequence is TGTGCCAGCAGGATGGGTGGCAATGAGCAGTTCTTC. Translating it yields CASRMGGNEQFF.

The rearrangement uses TRBV20-1 and TRBJ2-5; 14 nucleotides agree with TRBD2. This CDR3 region has 14 residues. V shed 4 bases, J shed 9 bases, and the junction held 7 bases outside the gene matches. Germline lookup yields CDR1 DFQATT and CDR2 SNEGSKA (reference sequence). For the CDR3, the DNA is TGCAGTGCTAACCCGGGACTAGCGGGGGAGGCCCAGTACTTC. It specifies CSANPGLAGEAQYF.

The table lists this clonotype with a few counts. J is TRBJ1-1 and V is TRBV20-1; D call uncertain. Germline loops: CDR1 DFQATT, CDR2 SNEGSKA (reference sequence). V was shortened by 6 bases and J by 0 bases, with 11 bases between the two germline ends. CDR3 length equals 13 residues. CDR3 loop: CSALGSLNTEAFF. The CDR3 bases are TGCAGTGCATTGGGCAGTCTGAACACTGAAGCTTTCTTT.

This clonotype was counted a few times. One end of the junction is discordant with germline, which a read error may explain. This chain links TRBV7-7 with TRBJ1-2; the D gene is possibly TRBD1 (5 bases). This CDR3 is built from 13 residues. Germline CDR1 is SSHAT and CDR2 is FNYEAQ (reference sequence). The CDR3 spells CASSLAGVGSYTF. CDR3 coding DNA: TGTGCTAGCAGCTTAGCGGGGGTGGGAAGCTACACCTTC.

Many counts were recorded for this clonotype. The chain combines TRBV2 with TRBJ2-1; D gene ambiguous. The CDR3 is 14 amino acids. Trimming took off 1 base at V and 7 bases at J, with 11 bases between the two ends. Germline values: CDR1 SNHLY, CDR2 FYNNEI. CDR3 in DNA: TGTGCCAGCAGTGAAGTACAAATCGTTAATGAGCAGTTCTTC. The encoded protein is CASSEVQIVNEQFF.

The rearrangement joins TRBV29-1 to TRBJ1-1, with TRBD1 identical over 8 bases. V lost 3 bases, J lost 2 bases, and 5 bases stayed unmatched. CDR3 size: 14 residues. The V gene's germline CDR1 is SQVTM and CDR2 ANQGSEA. The CDR3 here is CSVDFTGGNTEAFF. CDR3 DNA: TGCAGCGTTGACTTTACAGGGGGAAACACTGAAGCTTTCTTT.

V usage is TRBV5-1 and J usage is TRBJ1-4, with D perhaps TRBD1 (5 bases). Per germline, CDR1 SGHRS and CDR2 YFSETQ. V lost 4 bases and J 8 bases, leaving 15 bases between the germline ends. The CDR3 is 14 amino acids. DNA for the CDR3: TGCGCCAGCAGCAAGGGGACGCTTCGCGAAAAACTGTTTTTT. Its translation: CASSKGTLREKLFF.

V is TRBV9 and J is TRBJ2-7, with a weak D call TRBD1 (6 bases). The CDR3 spans 13 residues. Trimming took off 7 bases at V and 6 bases at J, with 17 bases between the two ends. The germline CDR1 and CDR2 sequences are SGDLS and YYNGEE. The CDR3 spells CASGKQGVSEQYF. CDR3 bases: TGTGCCAGCGGCAAACAGGGCGTAAGCGAGCAGTACTTC.

This clonotype was found a few times. The V gene is TRBV20-1, the J gene TRBJ2-3; TRBD2 matches 7 bases. CDR3 length: 14 residues. With V trimmed by 1 base and J by 7 bases, 8 bases remained unmatched. The germline gives CDR1 DFQATT, CDR2 SNEGSKA (reference sequence). In DNA form, the CDR3 reads TGCAGTGCTAGAGCTGCCGGGAGGTTCTATACGCAGTATTTT. It yields the protein CSARAAGRFYTQYF.

This clonotype was counted once. This rearrangement joins TRBV27 to TRBJ2-1, with 14 nucleotides matching TRBD2. Trimming cost V 3 bases and J 9 bases; bases outside gene matches: 4. This CDR3 has 15 amino acids. Looked up from germline, CDR1 is MNHEY and CDR2 is SMNVEV (reference sequence). Here the CDR3 reads CASSLGTSGRLEQFF. The CDR3 nucleotides are TGTGCCAGCAGTTTGGGGACTAGCGGGAGACTTGAGCAGTTCTTC.

V gene TRBV11-2 combines with J gene TRBJ2-7; TRBD1 matches 8 bases. CDR1 and CDR2 from the germline V gene are SGHAT and FQNNGV. The trim removed 3 bases at V and 3 bases at J, leaving 1 base unmatched. The CDR3 has 13 residues. CDR3 loop: CASSFDRGYEQYF. The CDR3 DNA sequence: TGTGCCAGCAGCTTCGACAGGGGCTACGAGCAGTACTTC.

The V and J genes are TRBV10-3 and TRBJ2-7, with no clear D. The CDR3 loop spans 12 amino acids. Between the trimmed V and J ends, which lost 3 bases and 4 bases, there was a span of 7 bases. Per germline, CDR1 ENHRY and CDR2 SYGVKD. The CDR3 is CAISDGKYEQYF. DNA for the CDR3: TGTGCCATCAGTGACGGTAAATACGAGCAGTACTTC.

Only a few counts were recorded for this clonotype. The chain uses TRBV10-3 and TRBJ2-6; 9 nucleotides line up with TRBD1. Trimming cost V 9 bases and J 0 bases; bases outside gene matches: 6. In germline, CDR1 is ENHRY, CDR2 SYGVKD. This CDR3 has 16 amino acids. The chain's CDR3 is CAIGTGRNSGANVLTF. The DNA of the CDR3 is TGTGCCATAGGGACAGGGAGAAACTCTGGGGCCAACGTCCTGACTTTC.

A word on this clonotype: The junction shows a germline mismatch at one end, possibly a read error. This chain links TRBV20-1 with TRBJ1-1, with D possibly matching TRBD1 (5 bases). The germline CDR1 and CDR2 sequences are DFQATT and SNEGSKA (reference sequence). The CDR3 runs 14 residues. DNA for the CDR3: TGCAGTGCTCCCACCCTCGGCAGGGCCACTGAAGCTTTATTT. Amino acids: CSAPTLGRATEALF.

This chain joins TRBV5-1 and TRBJ2-1, with D tentatively TRBD1 or TRBD2 (5 bases each). Deletions cut 7 bases from V and 4 bases from J, with 12 bases between. Germline CDR1 SGHRS, CDR2 YFSETQ. CDR3 length: 13 residues. The CDR3 is CASSRGGYNEQFF. The DNA for the CDR3 is TGCGCCAGCTCGAGGGGCGGGTACAATGAGCAGTTCTTC.